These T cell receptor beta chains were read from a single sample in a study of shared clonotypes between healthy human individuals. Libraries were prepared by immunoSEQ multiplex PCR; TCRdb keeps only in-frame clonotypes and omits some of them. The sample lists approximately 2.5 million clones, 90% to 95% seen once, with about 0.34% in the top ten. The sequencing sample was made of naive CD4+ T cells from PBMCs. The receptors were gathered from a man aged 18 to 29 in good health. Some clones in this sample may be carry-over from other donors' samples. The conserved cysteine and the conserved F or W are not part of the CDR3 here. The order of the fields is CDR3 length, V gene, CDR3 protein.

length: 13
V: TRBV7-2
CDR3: ASSLGTSAYNEQF

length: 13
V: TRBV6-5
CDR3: ASSYLGLSTDTQY

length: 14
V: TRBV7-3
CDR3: ASSPGGGRLRDTQY

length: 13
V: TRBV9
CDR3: ASSRGVQGGNEQF

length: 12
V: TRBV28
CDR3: ASSPTGGTYEQY

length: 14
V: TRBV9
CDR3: ASSVGLTPTTDTQY

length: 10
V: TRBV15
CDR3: ATSRDKGEQF

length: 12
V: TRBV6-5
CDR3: ASTQRSGWNEQF

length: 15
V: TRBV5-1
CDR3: ASSLELGWEGSYEQY

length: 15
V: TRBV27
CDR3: ASSPSRGGFMNTEAF

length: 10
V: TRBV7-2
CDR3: ASSLGEYEQY

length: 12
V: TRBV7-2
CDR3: ASSAQGSGNTIY

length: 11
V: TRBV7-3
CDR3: ASSPGREETQY

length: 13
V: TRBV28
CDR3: ATILGGVSSVGYT

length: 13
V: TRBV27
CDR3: ASSLDPWGGTEAF

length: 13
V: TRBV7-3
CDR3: ASSVTAGYSYEQY

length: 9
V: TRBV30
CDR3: AWSGFNEQF

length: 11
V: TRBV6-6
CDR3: ASSHTYVGEQF

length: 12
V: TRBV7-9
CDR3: ASSSGTGFQPQH

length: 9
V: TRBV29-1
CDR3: SVLGVDTQY

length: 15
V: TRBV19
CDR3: ASSPRHSPLGANVLT

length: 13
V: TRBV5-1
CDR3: ASSLGTALQETQY

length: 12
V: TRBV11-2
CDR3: ASSPVRKPYEQY

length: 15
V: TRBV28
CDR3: ASTPPTFLVERDTIY

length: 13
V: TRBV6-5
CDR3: ASTPRVSDSYEQY

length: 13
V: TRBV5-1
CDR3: ASSDLTSGTYEQY

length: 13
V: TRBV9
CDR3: ASSVVPGTSTEAF

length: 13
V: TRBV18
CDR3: ASSPSGGSGNTIY

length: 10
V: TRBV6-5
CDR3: ASSALPDTQY

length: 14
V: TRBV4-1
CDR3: ASSIHLGSGANVLT

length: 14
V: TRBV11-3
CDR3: ASSLGSLEYTGELF

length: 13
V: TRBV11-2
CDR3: ASSAPHRSGFEQF

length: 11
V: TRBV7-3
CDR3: ASSFRTNAEAF

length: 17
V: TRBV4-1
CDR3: ASSQDLGTYYSGANVLT

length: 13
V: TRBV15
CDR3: ATSRGALYNQPQH

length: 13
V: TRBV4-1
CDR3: ASSLTQGARDTQY

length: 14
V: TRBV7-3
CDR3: ASSLIGGLIYNEQF

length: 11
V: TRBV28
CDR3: ASRGAVWNEAF

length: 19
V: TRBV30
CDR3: AWKPGRPGLAGEGSYNEQF

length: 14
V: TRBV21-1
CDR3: ASSKVKKTSTDTQY

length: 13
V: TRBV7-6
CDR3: ASSLEPATYNEQF

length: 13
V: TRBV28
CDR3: ASSLMAGVGYEQY

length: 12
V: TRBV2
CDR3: ASQFGSVNTEAF

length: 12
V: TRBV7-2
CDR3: ASNLGGTNTEAF

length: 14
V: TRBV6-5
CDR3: ASSYSGAVSSYEQY

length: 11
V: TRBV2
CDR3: ASRAVASAPPF

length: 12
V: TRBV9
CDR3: ASSPRTTYNEQF

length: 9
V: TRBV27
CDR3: ASGDRYEQY

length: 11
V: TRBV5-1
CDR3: ASSLVGENTIY

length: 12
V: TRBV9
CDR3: ASSEGQGTDTQY

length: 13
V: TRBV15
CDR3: ATSREGTSYNEQF

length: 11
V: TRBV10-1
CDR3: ARMIAGRYEQY

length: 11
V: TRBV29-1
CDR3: SFGAGFGEKLF

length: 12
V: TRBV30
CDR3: ACPRGGSAETQY